Listed below are T cell receptor beta chains from one sample, sequenced in a study of CD8 T cells in ankylosing spondylitis. TCRdb independently ran MiXCR on the 5' RACE reads; one entry per CDR3 protein. The sample yields about 450,000 distinct CDR3 sequences, roughly 25% seen once. The sequencing input was blood, either unsorted or a sorted T cell fraction (not recorded which). The receptors were gathered from a male donor with ankylosing spondylitis. CDR3s include the opening cysteine and the closing phenylalanine or tryptophan. Each record gives: clone size, J gene, D gene, V gene, CDR3 DNA, CDR3 protein. The D gene is left open where the match is weak. A row's size may be missing; if present it is once, few, many or a size class.

>few|TRBJ2-7|TRBD1|TRBV18
TGTGCCAGCTCACAGGACAGGGGGCTCTACGAGCAGTACTTC
CASSQDRGLYEQYF
>.|TRBJ2-7|.|TRBV6-2/TRBV6-3
TGTGCCAGCATGAGTCTGGGTCTATTCTACGAGCAGTACTTC
CASMSLGLFYEQYF
>.|TRBJ2-3|TRBD1|TRBV4-1
TGCGCCAGTACAACCCCCGGGACAGGGGCTTACCATACGCAGTATTTT
CASTTPGTGAYHTQYF
>few|TRBJ2-1|TRBD1|TRBV6-1
TGTGCCAGCAGCTCCGACAGGGGAACCTACAATGAGCAGTTCTTC
CASSSDRGTYNEQFF
>.|TRBJ2-2|TRBD2|TRBV11-2
TGTGCCAGCAGCAGACCCAGCGGGAGAAGCACCGGGGAGCTGTTTTTT
CASSRPSGRSTGELFF
>few|TRBJ2-1|TRBD1|TRBV7-6
TGTGCCAGCAGCTTACCACAGGGGGGTGAAAACAATGAGCAGTTCTTC
CASSLPQGGENNEQFF
>.|TRBJ2-1|.|TRBV5-1
TGCGCCAGCAGCGGTGGAGGACCCAGGGGCAATGAGCAGTTCTTC
CASSGGGPRGNEQFF
>few|TRBJ2-1|.|TRBV10-3
TGTGCCACCCGTCCCGGGAAAGGTCGAGGCTCCTACAATGAGCAGTTCTTC
CATRPGKGRGSYNEQFF
>few|TRBJ2-2|.|TRBV10-3
TGTGCCTCATCCTCGAACGGACCAAACACCGGGGAGCTGTTTTTT
CASSSNGPNTGELFF
>.|TRBJ2-2|TRBD2|TRBV3-1
TGTGCCAGCAGCCAAGGGACTAGCGGGAGAGTCGGGGAGCTGTTTTTT
CASSQGTSGRVGELFF
>few|TRBJ2-5|.|TRBV20-1
TGCAGTGCTAGAGGGGCCCTCCGGGAGACCCAGTACTTC
CSARGALRETQYF
>.|TRBJ2-2|.|TRBV15
TGTGCCACCAGCAGAGAGGCACTTGGAGGCGGGGAGCTGTTTTTT
CATSREALGGGELFF
>.|TRBJ2-5|.|TRBV24-1
TGTGCCACCAGTGAACTGGGGGGCGAGACCCAGTACTTC
CATSELGGETQYF
>few|TRBJ1-5|.|TRBV6-1
TGTGCCAGCCTGGACAGATATAGCAATCAGCCCCAGCATTTT
CASLDRYSNQPQHF